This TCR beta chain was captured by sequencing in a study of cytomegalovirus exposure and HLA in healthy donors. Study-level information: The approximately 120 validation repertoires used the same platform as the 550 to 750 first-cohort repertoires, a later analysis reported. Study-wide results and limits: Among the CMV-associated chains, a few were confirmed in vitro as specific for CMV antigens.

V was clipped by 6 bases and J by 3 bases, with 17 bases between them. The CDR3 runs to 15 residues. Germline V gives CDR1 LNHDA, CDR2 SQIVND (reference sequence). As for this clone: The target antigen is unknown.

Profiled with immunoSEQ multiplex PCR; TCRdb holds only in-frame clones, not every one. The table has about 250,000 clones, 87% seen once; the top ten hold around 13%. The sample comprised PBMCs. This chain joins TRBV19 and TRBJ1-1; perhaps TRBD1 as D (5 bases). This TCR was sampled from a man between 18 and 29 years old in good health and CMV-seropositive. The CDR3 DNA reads TGTGCCAGTAGATTCGGGCAGGGAGCGTACACTGAAGCTTTCTTT. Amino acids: CASRFGQGAYTEAFF.